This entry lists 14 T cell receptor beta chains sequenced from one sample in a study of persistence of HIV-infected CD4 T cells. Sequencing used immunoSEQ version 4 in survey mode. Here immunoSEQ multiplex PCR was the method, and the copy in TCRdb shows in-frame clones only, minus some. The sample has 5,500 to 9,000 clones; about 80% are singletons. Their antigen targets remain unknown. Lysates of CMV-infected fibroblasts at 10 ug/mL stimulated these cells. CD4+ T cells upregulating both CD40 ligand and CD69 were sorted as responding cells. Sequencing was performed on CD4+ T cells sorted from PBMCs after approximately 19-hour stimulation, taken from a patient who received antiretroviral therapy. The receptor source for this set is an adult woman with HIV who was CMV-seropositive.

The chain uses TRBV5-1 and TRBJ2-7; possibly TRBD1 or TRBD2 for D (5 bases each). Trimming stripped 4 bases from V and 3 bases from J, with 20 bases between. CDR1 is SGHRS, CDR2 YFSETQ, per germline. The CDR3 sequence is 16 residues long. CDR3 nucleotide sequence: TGCGCCAGCAGCCCACGGGGCAGAAGTACCAACTACGAGCAGTACTTC. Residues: CASSPRGRSTNYEQYF.

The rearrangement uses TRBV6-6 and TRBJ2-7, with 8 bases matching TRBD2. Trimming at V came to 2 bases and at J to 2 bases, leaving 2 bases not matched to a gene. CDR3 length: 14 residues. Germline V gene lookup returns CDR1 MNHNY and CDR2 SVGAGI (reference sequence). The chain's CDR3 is CASSYMGLAYEQYF. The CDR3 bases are TGTGCCAGCAGTTACATGGGACTAGCCTACGAGCAGTACTTC.

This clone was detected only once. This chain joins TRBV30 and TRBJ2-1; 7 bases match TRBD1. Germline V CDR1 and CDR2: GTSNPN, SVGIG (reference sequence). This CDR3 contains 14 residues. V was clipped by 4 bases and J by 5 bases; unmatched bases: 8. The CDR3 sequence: CAWNKDRDDNEQFF. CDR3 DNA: TGTGCCTGGAATAAAGACAGGGACGACAATGAGCAGTTCTTC.

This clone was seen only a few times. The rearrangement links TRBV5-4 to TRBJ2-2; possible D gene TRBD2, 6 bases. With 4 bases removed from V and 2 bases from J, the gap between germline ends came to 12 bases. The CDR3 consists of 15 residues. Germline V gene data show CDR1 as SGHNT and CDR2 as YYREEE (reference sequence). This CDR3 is CASSHRDFNTGELFF. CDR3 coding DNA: TGTGCCAGCAGCCACCGGGACTTCAACACCGGGGAGCTGTTTTTT.

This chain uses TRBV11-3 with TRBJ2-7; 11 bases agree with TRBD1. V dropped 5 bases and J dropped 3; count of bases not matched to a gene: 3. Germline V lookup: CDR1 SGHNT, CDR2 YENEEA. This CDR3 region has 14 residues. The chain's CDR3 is CASSPGTGGYEQYF. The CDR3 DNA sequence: TGTGCCAGCAGCCCCGGGACAGGGGGCTACGAGCAGTACTTC.

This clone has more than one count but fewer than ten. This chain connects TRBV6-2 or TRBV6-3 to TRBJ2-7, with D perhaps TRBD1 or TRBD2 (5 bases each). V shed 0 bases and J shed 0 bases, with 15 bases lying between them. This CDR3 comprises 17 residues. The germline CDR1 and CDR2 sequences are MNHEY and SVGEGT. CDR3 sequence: CASSYSLFGGGSYEQYF. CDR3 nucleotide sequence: TGTGCCAGCAGTTACTCCCTCTTCGGTGGGGGCTCCTACGAGCAGTACTTC.

CDR3 amino acids: CASSYDRPPYEQYF. The CDR3 DNA follows: TGTGCCAGCAGTTACGATAGGCCCCCCTACGAGCAGTACTTC. J is TRBJ2-7 and V is TRBV6-2 or TRBV6-3; D unclear. CDR1 and CDR2 from the germline V gene are MNHEY and SVGEGT. V lost 2 bases, J lost 2 bases, and 10 bases lay in between. The CDR3 has 14 residues.

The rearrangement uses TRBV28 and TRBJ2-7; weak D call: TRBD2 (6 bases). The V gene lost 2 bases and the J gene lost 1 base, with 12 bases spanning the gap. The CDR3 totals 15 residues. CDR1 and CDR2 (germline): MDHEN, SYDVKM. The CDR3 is CASSLNSAGSYEQYF. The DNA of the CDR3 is TGTGCCAGCAGTTTAAACAGTGCGGGATCCTACGAGCAGTACTTC. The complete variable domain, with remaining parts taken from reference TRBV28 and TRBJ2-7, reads DVKVTQSSRYLVKRTGEKVFLECVQDMDHENMFWYRQDPGLGLRLIYFSYDVKMKEKGDIPEGYSVSREKKERFSLILESASTNQTSMYLCASSLNSAGSYEQYFGPGTRLTVT.

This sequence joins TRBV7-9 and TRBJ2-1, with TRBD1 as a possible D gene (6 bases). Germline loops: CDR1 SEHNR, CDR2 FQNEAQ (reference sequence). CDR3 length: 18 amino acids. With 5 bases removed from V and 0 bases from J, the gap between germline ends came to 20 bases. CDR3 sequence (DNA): TGTGCCAGCAGCCCGTCAGAGAGACAGGTAAGCTCCTACAATGAGCAGTTCTTC. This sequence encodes CASSPSERQVSSYNEQFF.

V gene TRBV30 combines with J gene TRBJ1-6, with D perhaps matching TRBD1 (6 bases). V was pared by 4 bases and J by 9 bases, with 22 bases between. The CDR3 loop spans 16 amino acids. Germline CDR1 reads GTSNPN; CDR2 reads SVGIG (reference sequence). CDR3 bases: TGTGCCTGGACCCTAGGGGGTGGAGGGGGAACTTCACCCCTCCACTTT. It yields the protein CAWTLGGGGGTSPLHF.

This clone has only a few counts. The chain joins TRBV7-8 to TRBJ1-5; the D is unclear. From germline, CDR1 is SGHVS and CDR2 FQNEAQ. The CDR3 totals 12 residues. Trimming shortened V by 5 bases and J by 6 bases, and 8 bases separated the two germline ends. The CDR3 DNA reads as TGTGCCAGCAGCCCCCCTTCTCAGCCCCAGCATTTT. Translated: CASSPPSQPQHF. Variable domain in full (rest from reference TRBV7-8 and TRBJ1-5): GAGVSQSPRYKVAKRGQDVALRCDPISGHVSLFWYQQALGQGPEFLTYFQNEAQLDKSGLPSDRFFAERPEGSVSTLKIQRTQQEDSAVYLCASSPPSQPQHFGDGTRLSIL.

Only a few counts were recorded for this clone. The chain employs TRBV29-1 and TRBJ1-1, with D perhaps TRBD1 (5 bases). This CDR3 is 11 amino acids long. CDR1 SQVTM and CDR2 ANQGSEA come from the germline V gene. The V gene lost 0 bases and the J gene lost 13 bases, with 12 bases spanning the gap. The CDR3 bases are TGCAGCGTTGAAGAAGCAGTGGACAATTTCTTT. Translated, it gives CSVEEAVDNFF.

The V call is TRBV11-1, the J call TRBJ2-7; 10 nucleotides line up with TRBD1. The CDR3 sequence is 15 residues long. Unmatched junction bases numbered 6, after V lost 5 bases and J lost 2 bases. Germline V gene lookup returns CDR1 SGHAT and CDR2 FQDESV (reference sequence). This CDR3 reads CASSPRDRGTYEQYF. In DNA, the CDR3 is TGTGCCAGCAGCCCCCGGGACAGGGGTACCTACGAGCAGTACTTC.

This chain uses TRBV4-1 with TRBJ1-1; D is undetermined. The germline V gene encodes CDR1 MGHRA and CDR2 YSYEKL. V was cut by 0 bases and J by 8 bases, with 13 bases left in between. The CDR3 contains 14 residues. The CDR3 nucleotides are TGCGCCAGCAGCCAAGATCGCAGGACCTCAGAAGCTTTCTTT. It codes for CASSQDRRTSEAFF.